This T cell receptor (beta chain) originates from a study of T-cell reconstitution after alpha-beta-depleted transplantation in children. Germline loops: CDR1 SGHVS, CDR2 FQNEAQ. CDR3 length equals 16 residues. The V and J ends lost 0 bases and 3 bases respectively, with 12 bases between them. Library preparation (for TCRbeta) was performed with unique molecular identifiers. MiXCR, applied by TCRdb to the PCR reads, yields one record per CDR3 protein. The data contain 550,000 to 800,000 distinct CDR3 sequences, 13% of them singletons. This clonotype was picked up many times. The antigen remains undetermined. Study conclusions and caveats: It was newly produced T cells that mostly accounted for T-cell counts and diversity one year after transplant. The high TCRbeta diversity at day 60 in some patients came from surviving recipient T cells and thymic progenitors. Several hundred expanded graft clones reportedly supplied alpha-beta T cells about two months after transplant.

The receptor comes from a girl aged 2-9 years with congenital amegakaryocytic thrombocytopenia, due to receive a stem cell transplant. Here the sequenced sample was PBMCs, taken before TCRalphabeta/CD19-depleted stem cell transplant. J is TRBJ2-1 and V is TRBV7-8; D unresolved. CDR3 DNA: TGTGCCAGCAGCTTAGCGCTCTTGGCGCACTACAATGAGCAGTTCTTC. Its translation is CASSLALLAHYNEQFF. Combining the CDR3 with reference TRBV7-8 and TRBJ2-1 gives the whole variable domain GAGVSQSPRYKVAKRGQDVALRCDPISGHVSLFWYQQALGQGPEFLTYFQNEAQLDKSGLPSDRFFAERPEGSVSTLKIQRTQQEDSAVYLCASSLALLAHYNEQFFGPGTRLTVL.